This T cell receptor beta chain is from a study of blood T cells in healthy people across ages. Study-level results: Leaving the PBMCs unsorted stopped any conclusive comparison of naive versus antigen-experienced cells. Not knowing donor CMV status may have confounded expanded clonotype changes.

The amount of total RNA extracted per sample was at least 5 micrograms. Sample-barcoded 5' priming and a J-beta primer mix drove a second PCR of roughly 7 to 11 cycles. Any given sample supplied a minimum of 3 million CDR3-containing paired-end reads. TCRdb reprocessed the 5' RACE reads with MiXCR, giving one entry per CDR3 protein. The sample lists around 750,000 distinct CDR3 sequences; around half were seen once. Worth noting for this clonotype: Its antigen is undetermined.

The clonotype was recovered from a man at least 80 years old in good health. Input material: blood.

CDR3 nucleotides: TGCAGCGTTTCTAGAGGACAGGGATACGAGCAGTACTTC. It translates to CSVSRGQGYEQYF. This chain connects TRBV29-1 to TRBJ2-5; TRBD1 matches 8 bases. The end of the DNA is better explained by TRBJ2-7, so the J call may be wrong. CDR3 length equals 13 residues. CDR1 is SQVTM and CDR2 is ANQGSEA in the germline V gene.